The clone carrying this T cell receptor (beta chain) was counted ten times or more. Its antigen remains unidentified. Original handling: Researchers built a distant-metastasis classifier for papillary thyroid cancer that drew on CDR3 differences across clinicopathological groups. TCRdb reprocessed the PCR reads using MiXCR. V and J calls and clone size were set by TCRdb, not the authors. The sample holds 20,000 to 25,000 clones, 15% to 18% seen once. The data derive from a study of metastatic and nonmetastatic thyroid tumors. Overall study context: A comparison of repertoires was made across blood and tumor or nodule tissue from malignant and benign thyroid patients. General study points: Reported TCR beta diversity, measured in blood and tumor, was significantly higher for malignant thyroid tumors than for benign nodules.

The V gene end was trimmed by 1 base and the J gene end by 6 bases; junction bases not matched to a gene: 6. The CDR3 is 15 amino acids. Until they underwent thyroid surgery, no patient had received any treatment. This sequence was found in a female donor with papillary thyroid cancer or a benign thyroid nodule (not recorded which). Some clones in this sample may be carry-over from other donors' samples. Sequenced: blood. The V call is TRBV12-3 or TRBV12-4, the J call TRBJ1-3, with TRBD1 identical over 7 bases. The CDR3 DNA reads TGTGCCAGCAGTTTAGACCGACAGGGAGTAAACACCATATATTTT. It yields the protein CASSLDRQGVNTIYF.